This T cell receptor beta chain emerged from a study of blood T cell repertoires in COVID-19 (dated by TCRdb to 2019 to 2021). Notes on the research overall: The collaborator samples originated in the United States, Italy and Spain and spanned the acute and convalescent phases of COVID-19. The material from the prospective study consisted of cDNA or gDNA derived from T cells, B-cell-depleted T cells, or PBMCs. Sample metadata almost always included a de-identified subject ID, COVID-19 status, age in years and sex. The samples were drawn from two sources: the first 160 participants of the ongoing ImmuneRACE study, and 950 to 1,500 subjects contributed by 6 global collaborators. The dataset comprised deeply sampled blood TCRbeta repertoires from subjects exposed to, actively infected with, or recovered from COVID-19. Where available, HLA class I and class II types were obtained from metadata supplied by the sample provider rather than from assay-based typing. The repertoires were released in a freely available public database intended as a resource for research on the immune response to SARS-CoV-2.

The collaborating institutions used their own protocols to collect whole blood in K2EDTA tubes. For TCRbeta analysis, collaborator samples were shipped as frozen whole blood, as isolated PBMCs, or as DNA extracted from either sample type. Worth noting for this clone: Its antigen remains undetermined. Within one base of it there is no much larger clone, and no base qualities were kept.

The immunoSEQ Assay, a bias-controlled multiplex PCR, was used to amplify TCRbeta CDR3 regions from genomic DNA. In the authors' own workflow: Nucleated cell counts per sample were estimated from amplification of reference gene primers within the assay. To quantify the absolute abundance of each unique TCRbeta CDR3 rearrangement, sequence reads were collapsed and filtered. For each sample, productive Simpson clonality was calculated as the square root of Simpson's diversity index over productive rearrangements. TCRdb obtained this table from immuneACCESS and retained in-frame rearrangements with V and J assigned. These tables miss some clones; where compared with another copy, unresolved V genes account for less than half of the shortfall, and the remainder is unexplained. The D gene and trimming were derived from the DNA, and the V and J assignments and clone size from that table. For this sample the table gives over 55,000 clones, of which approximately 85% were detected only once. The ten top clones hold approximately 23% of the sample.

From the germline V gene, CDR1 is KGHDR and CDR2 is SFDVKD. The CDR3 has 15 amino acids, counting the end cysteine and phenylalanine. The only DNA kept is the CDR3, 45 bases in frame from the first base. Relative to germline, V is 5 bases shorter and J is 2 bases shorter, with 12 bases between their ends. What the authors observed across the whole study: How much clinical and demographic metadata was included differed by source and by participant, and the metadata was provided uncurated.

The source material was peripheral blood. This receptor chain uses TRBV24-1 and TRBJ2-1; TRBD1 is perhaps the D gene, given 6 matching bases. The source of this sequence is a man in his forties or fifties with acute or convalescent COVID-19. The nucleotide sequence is TGTGCCACCAGTGTGAGCAGGGGACCCTACAATGAGCAGTTCTTC. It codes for CATSVSRGPYNEQFF.